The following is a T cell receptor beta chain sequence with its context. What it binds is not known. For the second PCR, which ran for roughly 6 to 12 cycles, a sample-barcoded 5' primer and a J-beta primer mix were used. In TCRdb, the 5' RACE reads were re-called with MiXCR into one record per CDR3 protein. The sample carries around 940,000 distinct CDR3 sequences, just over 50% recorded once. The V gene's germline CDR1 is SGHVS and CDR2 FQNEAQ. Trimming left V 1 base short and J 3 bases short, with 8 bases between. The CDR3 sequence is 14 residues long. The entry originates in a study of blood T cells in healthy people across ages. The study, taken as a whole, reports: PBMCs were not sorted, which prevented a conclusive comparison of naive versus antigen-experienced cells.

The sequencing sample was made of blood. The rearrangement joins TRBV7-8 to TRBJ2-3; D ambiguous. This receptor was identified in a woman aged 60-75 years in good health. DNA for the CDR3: TGTGCCAGCAGCTTAGTCGTATGGACAGATACGCAGTATTTT. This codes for CASSLVVWTDTQYF.